The rows below give T cell receptor beta chains drawn from one sample of a study of PD-1 blockade in classical Hodgkin lymphoma. Profiling relied on immunoSEQ multiplex PCR, and the TCRdb table lists in-frame clones only, not all of them. The sample has tens of thousands of clones, 60% to 85% seen once. The sample consisted of CD4+ T cells from blood, taken at baseline. All receptors derive from a human donor with classical Hodgkin lymphoma. Both conserved end residues are part of each CDR3. The D gene is left open where the match is weak. A row's size may be missing; if present it is once, few, many or a size class.

abundance: .
v_gene: TRBV18
d_gene: .
j_gene: TRBJ2-3
CDR3aa: CASSRAGTGPDTQYF
CDR3nt: TGTGCCAGCTCACGCGCGGGGACGGGGCCAGATACGCAGTATTTT

abundance: .
v_gene: TRBV19
d_gene: .
j_gene: TRBJ2-7
CDR3aa: CASSMGATGNYEQYF
CDR3nt: TGTGCCAGTAGTATGGGGGCCACCGGGAACTACGAGCAGTACTTC

abundance: .
v_gene: TRBV7-8
d_gene: .
j_gene: TRBJ2-1
CDR3aa: CASSFVTAPWNEQFF
CDR3nt: TGTGCCAGCAGCTTCGTAACAGCCCCTTGGAATGAGCAGTTCTTC

abundance: .
v_gene: TRBV9
d_gene: .
j_gene: TRBJ1-5
CDR3aa: CASSRGGGNQPQHF
CDR3nt: TGTGCCAGCAGTCGGGGAGGGGGTAATCAGCCCCAGCATTTT

abundance: .
v_gene: TRBV5-1
d_gene: .
j_gene: TRBJ2-1
CDR3aa: CASSLSAYNEQFF
CDR3nt: TGCGCCAGCAGCTTGAGTGCGTACAATGAGCAGTTCTTC

abundance: .
v_gene: TRBV28
d_gene: .
j_gene: TRBJ1-2
CDR3aa: CASSLSRLYGYTF
CDR3nt: TGTGCCAGCAGTTTATCCAGACTCTATGGCTACACCTTC

abundance: .
v_gene: TRBV6-5
d_gene: .
j_gene: TRBJ1-1
CDR3aa: CASSRSPGYGAFF
CDR3nt: TGTGCCAGCAGTCGCTCCCCCGGGTACGGGGCTTTCTTT

abundance: .
v_gene: TRBV5-1
d_gene: .
j_gene: TRBJ2-5
CDR3aa: CASSFRLQETQYF
CDR3nt: TGCGCCAGCAGCTTTCGACTCCAAGAGACCCAGTACTTC

abundance: .
v_gene: TRBV5-8
d_gene: .
j_gene: TRBJ1-6
CDR3aa: CASRPPSRNSPLHF
CDR3nt: TGTGCCAGCAGGCCCCCGAGTCGTAATTCACCCCTCCACTTT

abundance: .
v_gene: TRBV10-3
d_gene: TRBD1
j_gene: TRBJ1-2
CDR3aa: CAISEPEGTGRWGYTF
CDR3nt: TGTGCCATCAGTGAGCCGGAAGGGACAGGACGCTGGGGCTACACCTTC

abundance: .
v_gene: TRBV9
d_gene: .
j_gene: TRBJ2-7
CDR3aa: CASSVGTAGEQYF
CDR3nt: TGTGCCAGCAGCGTCGGGACAGCGGGCGAGCAGTACTTC

abundance: once
v_gene: TRBV11-2
d_gene: TRBD1
j_gene: TRBJ2-3
CDR3aa: CASSEDRVTDTQYF
CDR3nt: TGTGCCAGCAGCGAGGACAGGGTCACAGATACGCAGTATTTT

abundance: .
v_gene: TRBV7-9
d_gene: .
j_gene: TRBJ1-1
CDR3aa: CASSGSGERSTEAFF
CDR3nt: TGTGCCAGCAGCGGATCAGGGGAGAGGAGCACTGAAGCTTTCTTT

abundance: .
v_gene: TRBV4-3
d_gene: .
j_gene: TRBJ2-5
CDR3aa: CASSQDWGLETQYF
CDR3nt: TGCGCCAGCAGCCAAGATTGGGGACTGGAGACCCAGTACTTC

abundance: .
v_gene: TRBV30
d_gene: .
j_gene: TRBJ1-2
CDR3aa: CAWSAGRDYGYTF
CDR3nt: TGTGCCTGGAGTGCAGGAAGGGATTATGGCTACACCTTC

abundance: .
v_gene: TRBV21-1
d_gene: .
j_gene: TRBJ1-2
CDR3aa: CASSRQPGDF
CDR3nt: TGTGCCAGCAGCCGGCAGCCCGGGGACTTC

abundance: .
v_gene: TRBV11-2
d_gene: TRBD1
j_gene: TRBJ2-5
CDR3aa: CASSPTLGTGGPRQETQYF
CDR3nt: TGTGCCAGCAGCCCAACCCTCGGGACAGGGGGGCCGAGGCAAGAGACCCAGTACTTC

abundance: .
v_gene: TRBV18
d_gene: .
j_gene: TRBJ2-5
CDR3aa: CASSPDGSGETQYF
CDR3nt: TGTGCCAGCTCACCAGACGGAAGCGGAGAGACCCAGTACTTC

abundance: .
v_gene: TRBV2
d_gene: .
j_gene: TRBJ2-5
CDR3aa: CASNSGIQETQYF
CDR3nt: TGTGCCAGCAATAGCGGCATACAAGAGACCCAGTACTTC

abundance: once
v_gene: TRBV28
d_gene: .
j_gene: TRBJ2-5
CDR3aa: CASSFGQRQETQYF
CDR3nt: TGTGCCAGCAGTTTTGGACAGCGCCAAGAGACCCAGTACTTC

abundance: .
v_gene: TRBV9
d_gene: .
j_gene: TRBJ1-6
CDR3aa: CASSATQVSPLHF
CDR3nt: TGTGCCAGCAGCGCGACACAGGTCTCACCCCTCCACTTT

abundance: .
v_gene: TRBV7-9
d_gene: .
j_gene: TRBJ2-7
CDR3aa: CASSSSGGTEYEQYF
CDR3nt: TGTGCCAGCAGCTCCTCAGGGGGGACAGAATACGAGCAGTACTTC